This TCR beta chain came from a study of T cell clonotyping in hematopoietic cell transplantation. Libraries were prepared by immunoSEQ multiplex PCR; TCRdb keeps only in-frame clonotypes and omits some of them. The table includes several thousand clones, roughly 94% detected once. V was shortened by 3 bases and J by 10 bases, with 10 bases between the two germline ends. This CDR3 is 12 amino acids long. The V gene's germline CDR1 is MNHEY and CDR2 SMNVEV (reference sequence). This receptor was taken from a male patient between 60 and 69 years old who had an allogeneic stem cell transplant from an unrelated donor, so T cells may come from the graft donor. Some clones in this sample may be carry-over from other donors' samples. The chain has TRBV27 and TRBJ2-1; D is ambiguous. The source was peripheral blood mononuclear cells, collected 30 days after allogeneic stem cell transplant. The CDR3 protein is CASSFVPGEQFF. The CDR3 coding sequence is TGTGCCAGCAGTTTCGTCCCAGGCGAGCAGTTCTTC.